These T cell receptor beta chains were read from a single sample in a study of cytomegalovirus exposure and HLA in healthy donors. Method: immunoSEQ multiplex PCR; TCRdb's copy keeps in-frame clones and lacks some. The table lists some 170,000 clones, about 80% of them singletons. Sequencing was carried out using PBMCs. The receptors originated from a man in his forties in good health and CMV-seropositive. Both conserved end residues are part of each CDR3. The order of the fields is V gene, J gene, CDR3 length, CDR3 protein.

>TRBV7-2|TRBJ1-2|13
CASSPASNYGYTF
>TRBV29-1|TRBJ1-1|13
CSVISTGPTEAFF
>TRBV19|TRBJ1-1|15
CASTGQGAGNTEAFF
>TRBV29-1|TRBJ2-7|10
CRGQTYEQYF
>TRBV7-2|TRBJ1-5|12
CASSLSRQPQHF
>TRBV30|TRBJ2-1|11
CAWSVRNEQFF
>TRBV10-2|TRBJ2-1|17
CASSDPSGRTPYNEQFF
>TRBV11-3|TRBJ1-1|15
CASSLGGGWNTEAFF
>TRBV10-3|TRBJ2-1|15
CAISESLVSYNEQFF
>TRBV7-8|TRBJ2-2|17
CASSHTTGTANTGELFF
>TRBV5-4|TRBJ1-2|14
CASSLVGQGYGYTF
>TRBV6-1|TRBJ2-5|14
CASSERHSGETQYF
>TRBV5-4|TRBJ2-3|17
CASSRGLAGGQSDTQYF